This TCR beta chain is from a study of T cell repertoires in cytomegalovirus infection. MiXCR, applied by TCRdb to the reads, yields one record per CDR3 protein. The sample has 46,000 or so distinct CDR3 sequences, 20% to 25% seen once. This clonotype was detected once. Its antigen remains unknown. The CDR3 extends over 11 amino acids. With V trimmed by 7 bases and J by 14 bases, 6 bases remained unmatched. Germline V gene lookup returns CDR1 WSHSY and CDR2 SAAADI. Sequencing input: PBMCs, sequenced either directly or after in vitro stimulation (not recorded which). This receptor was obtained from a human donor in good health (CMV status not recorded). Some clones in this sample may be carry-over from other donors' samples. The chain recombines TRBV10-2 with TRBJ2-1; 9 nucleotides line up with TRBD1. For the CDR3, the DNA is TGCGCCAGCAAGGGGACAGGGTTTAAGTTCTTC. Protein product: CASKGTGFKFF.